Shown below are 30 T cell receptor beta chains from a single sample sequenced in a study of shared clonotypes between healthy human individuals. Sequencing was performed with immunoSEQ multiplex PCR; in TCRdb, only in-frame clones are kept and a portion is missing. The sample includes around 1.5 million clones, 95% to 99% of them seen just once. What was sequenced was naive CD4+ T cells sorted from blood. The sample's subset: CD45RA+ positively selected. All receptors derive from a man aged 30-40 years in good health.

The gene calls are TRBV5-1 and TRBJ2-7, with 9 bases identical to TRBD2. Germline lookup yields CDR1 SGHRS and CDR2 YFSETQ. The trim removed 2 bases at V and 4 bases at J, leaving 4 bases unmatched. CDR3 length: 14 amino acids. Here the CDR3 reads CASSFSGSLYEQYF. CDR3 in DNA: TGCGCCAGCAGCTTTAGCGGGAGTCTATACGAGCAGTACTTC.

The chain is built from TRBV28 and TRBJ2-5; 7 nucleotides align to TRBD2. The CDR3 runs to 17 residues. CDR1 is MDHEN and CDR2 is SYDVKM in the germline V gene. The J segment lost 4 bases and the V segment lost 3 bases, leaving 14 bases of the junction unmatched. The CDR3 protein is CASSFNRLAIVRETQYF. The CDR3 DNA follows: TGTGCCAGCAGTTTTAATCGACTAGCCATCGTACGAGAGACCCAGTACTTC.

CDR3 bases: TGTGCCAGCAGTTTAGCGGACAATGGCGCTTTCTTT. This sequence encodes CASSLADNGAFF. The chain recombines TRBV28 with TRBJ1-1, with a weak D call TRBD1 (5 bases). There are 12 residues in the CDR3. V gave up 2 bases and J gave up 11 bases, with 12 bases separating them. In germline, CDR1 is MDHEN, CDR2 SYDVKM.

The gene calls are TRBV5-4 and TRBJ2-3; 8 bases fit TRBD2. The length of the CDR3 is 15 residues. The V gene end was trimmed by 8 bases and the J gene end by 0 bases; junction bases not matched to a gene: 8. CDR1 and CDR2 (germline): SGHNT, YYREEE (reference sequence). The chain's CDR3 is CASHEASGSTDTQYF. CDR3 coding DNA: TGTGCCAGTCACGAGGCTAGCGGGAGCACAGATACGCAGTATTTT.

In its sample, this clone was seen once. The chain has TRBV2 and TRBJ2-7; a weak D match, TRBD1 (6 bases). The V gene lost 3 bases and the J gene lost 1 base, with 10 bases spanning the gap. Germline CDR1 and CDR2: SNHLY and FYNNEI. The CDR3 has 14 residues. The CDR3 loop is CASSDYRESYEQYF. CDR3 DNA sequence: TGTGCCAGCAGTGATTACAGGGAGTCCTACGAGCAGTACTTC.

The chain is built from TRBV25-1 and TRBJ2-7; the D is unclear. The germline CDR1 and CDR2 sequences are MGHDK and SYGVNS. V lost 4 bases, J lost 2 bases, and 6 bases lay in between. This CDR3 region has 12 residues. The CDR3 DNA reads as TGTGCCAGCAGTGTGTGGGCCTACGAGCAGTACTTC. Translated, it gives CASSVWAYEQYF.

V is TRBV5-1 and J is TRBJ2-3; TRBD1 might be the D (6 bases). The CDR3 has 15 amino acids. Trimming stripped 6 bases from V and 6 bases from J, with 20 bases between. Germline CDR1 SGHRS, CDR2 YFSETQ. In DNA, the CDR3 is TGCGCCAGCAACCGGGACACCCGACCGGGGGATACGCAGTATTTT. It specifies CASNRDTRPGDTQYF.

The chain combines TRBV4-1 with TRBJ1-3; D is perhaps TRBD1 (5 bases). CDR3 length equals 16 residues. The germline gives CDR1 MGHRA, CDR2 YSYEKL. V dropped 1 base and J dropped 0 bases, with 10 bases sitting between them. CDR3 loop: CASSQGQPFSGNTIYF. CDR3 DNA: TGCGCCAGCAGCCAAGGACAGCCGTTCTCTGGAAACACCATATATTTT.

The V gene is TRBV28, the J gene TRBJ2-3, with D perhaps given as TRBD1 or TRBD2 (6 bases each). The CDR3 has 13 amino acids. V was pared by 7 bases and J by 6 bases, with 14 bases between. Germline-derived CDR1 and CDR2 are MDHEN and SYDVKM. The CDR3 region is CASNWGAEDTQYF. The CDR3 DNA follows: TGTGCCAGCAATTGGGGGGCGGAGGATACGCAGTATTTT.

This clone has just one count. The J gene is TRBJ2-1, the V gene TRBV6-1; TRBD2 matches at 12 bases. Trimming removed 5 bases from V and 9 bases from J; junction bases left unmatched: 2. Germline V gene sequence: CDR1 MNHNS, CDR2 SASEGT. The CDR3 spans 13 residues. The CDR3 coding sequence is TGTGCCAGCAGTCCTAGCGGGAGGGCTGAGCAGTTCTTC. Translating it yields CASSPSGRAEQFF.

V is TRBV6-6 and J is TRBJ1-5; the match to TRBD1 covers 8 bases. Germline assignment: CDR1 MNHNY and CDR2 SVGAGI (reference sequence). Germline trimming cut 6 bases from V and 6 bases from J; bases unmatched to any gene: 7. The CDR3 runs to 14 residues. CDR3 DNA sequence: TGTGCCAGCAGCTTCGACAGGGGTGGTCAGCCCCAGCATTTT. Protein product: CASSFDRGGQPQHF.

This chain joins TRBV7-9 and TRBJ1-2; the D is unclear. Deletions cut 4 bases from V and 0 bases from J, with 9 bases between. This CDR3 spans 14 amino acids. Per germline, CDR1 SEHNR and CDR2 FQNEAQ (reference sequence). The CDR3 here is CASSSLWANYGYTF. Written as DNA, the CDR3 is TGTGCCAGCAGCTCCTTATGGGCTAACTATGGCTACACCTTC.

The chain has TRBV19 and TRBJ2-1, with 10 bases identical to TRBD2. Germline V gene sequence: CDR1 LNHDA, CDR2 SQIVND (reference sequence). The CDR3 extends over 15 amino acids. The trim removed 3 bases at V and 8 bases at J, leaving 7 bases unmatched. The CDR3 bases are TGTGCCAGTAGTATTGGGCTAGCGGGAGTGCATGAGCAGTTCTTC. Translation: CASSIGLAGVHEQFF. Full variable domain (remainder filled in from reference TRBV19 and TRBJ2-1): DGGITQSPKYLFRKEGQNVTLSCEQNLNHDAMYWYRQDPGQGLRLIYYSQIVNDFQKGDIAEGYSVSREKKESFPLTVTSAQKNPTAFYLCASSIGLAGVHEQFFGPGTRLTVL.

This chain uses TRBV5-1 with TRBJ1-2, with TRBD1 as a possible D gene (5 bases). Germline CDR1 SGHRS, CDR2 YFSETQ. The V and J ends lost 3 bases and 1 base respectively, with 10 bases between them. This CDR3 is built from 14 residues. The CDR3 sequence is CASSYETVNYGYTF. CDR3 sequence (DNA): TGCGCCAGCAGCTACGAGACAGTTAACTATGGCTACACCTTC.

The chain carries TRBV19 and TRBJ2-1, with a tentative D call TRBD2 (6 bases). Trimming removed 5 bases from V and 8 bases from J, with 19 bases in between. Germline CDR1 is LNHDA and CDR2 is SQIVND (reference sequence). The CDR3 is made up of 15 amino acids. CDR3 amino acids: CASSYGTVTGDEQFF. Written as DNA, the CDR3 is TGTGCCAGTAGTTATGGGACTGTGACGGGGGATGAGCAGTTCTTC.

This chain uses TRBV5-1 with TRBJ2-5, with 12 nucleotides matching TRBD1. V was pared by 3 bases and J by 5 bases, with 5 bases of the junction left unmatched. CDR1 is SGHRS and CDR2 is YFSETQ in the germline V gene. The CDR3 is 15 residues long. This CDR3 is CASSSAGTGGETQYF. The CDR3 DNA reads TGCGCCAGCAGCTCTGCCGGGACAGGGGGCGAGACCCAGTACTTC.

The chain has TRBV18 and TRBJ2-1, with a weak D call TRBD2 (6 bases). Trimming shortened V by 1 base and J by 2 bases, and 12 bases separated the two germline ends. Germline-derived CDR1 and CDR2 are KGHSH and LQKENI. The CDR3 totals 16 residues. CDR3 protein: CASSPRDLYTYNEQFF. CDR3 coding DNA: TGTGCCAGCTCACCACGGGACTTATATACCTACAATGAGCAGTTCTTC.

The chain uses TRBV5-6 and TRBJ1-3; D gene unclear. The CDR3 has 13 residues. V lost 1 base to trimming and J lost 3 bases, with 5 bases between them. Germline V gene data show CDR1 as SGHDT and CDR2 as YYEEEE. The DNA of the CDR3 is TGTGCCAGCAGCTTGACCGGTGGAAACACCATATATTTT. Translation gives CASSLTGGNTIYF.

CDR3 protein: CASSDTTQGDEQFF. CDR3 nucleotides: TGTGCCAGCAGTGACACTACACAGGGGGATGAGCAGTTCTTC. The V call is TRBV6-1, the J call TRBJ2-1, with TRBD1 matching 8 bases. CDR1 is MNHNS and CDR2 is SASEGT in the germline V gene. The length of the CDR3 is 14 residues. With V trimmed by 3 bases and J by 8 bases, 6 bases remained unmatched.

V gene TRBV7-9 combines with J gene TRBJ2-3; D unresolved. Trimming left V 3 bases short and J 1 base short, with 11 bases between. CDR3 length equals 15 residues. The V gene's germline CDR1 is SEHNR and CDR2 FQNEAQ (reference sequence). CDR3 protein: CASSFLTRGTDTQYF. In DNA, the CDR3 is TGTGCCAGCAGCTTTCTGACACGAGGCACAGATACGCAGTATTTT.

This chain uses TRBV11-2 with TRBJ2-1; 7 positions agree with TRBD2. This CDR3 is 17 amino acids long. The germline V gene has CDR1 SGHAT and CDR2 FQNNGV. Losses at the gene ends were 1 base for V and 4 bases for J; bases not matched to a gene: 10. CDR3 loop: CASSLVAGGGGYNEQFF. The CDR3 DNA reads TGTGCCAGCAGCTTAGTGGCGGGCGGGGGTGGTTACAATGAGCAGTTCTTC.

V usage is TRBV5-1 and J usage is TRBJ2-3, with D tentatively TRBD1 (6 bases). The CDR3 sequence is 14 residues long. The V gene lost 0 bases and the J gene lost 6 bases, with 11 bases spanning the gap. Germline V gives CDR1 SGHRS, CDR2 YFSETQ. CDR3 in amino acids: CASSLEEQGDTQYF. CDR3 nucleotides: TGCGCCAGCAGCTTGGAGGAGCAGGGGGATACGCAGTATTTT. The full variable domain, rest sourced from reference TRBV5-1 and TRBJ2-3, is KAGVTQTPRYLIKTRGQQVTLSCSPISGHRSVSWYQQTPGQGLQFLFEYFSETQRNKGNFPGRFSGRQFSNSRSEMNVSTLELGDSALYLCASSLEEQGDTQYFGPGTRLTVL.

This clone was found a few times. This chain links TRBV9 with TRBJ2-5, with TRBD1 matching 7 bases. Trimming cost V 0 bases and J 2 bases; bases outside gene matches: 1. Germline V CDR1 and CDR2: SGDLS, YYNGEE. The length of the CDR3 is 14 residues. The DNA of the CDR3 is TGTGCCAGCAGCGTAGGGGGACAGCAAGAGACCCAGTACTTC. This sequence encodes CASSVGGQQETQYF.

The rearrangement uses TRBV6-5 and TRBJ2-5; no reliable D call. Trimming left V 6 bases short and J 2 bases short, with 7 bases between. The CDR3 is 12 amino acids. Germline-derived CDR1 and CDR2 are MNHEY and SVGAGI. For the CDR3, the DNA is TGTGCCAGCAGGAGACCGCAAGAGACCCAGTACTTC. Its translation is CASRRPQETQYF.

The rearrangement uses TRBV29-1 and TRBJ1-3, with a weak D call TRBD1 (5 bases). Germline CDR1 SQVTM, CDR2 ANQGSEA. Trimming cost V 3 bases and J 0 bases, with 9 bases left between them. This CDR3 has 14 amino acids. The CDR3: CSVDGRGSGNTIYF. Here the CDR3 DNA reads TGCAGCGTTGACGGGAGGGGCTCTGGAAACACCATATATTTT.

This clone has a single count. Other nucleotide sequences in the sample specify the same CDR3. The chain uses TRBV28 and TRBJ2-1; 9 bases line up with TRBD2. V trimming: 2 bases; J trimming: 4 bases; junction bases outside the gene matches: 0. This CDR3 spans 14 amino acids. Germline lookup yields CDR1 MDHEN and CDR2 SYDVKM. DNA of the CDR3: TGTGCCAGCAGTTTAGCGGGAGGGTACAATGAGCAGTTCTTC. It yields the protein CASSLAGGYNEQFF.

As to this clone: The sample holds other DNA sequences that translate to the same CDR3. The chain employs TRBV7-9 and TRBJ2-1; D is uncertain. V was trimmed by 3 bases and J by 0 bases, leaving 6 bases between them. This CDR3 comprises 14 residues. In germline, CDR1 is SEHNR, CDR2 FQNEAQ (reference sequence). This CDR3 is CASSFLVSYNEQFF. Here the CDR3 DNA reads TGTGCCAGCAGCTTTCTAGTCTCCTACAATGAGCAGTTCTTC. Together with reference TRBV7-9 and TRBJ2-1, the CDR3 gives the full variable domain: DTGVSQNPRHKITKRGQNVTFRCDPISEHNRLYWYRQTLGQGPEFLTYFQNEAQLEKSRLLSDRFSAERPKGSFSTLEIQRTEQGDSAMYLCASSFLVSYNEQFFGPGTRLTVL.

The CDR3 here is CASSTGPPLVFNEQFF. For the CDR3, the DNA is TGTGCCAGCAGCACGGGACCCCCGCTTGTGTTTAATGAGCAGTTCTTC. V usage is TRBV9 and J usage is TRBJ2-1; D assignment may be TRBD1 or TRBD2 (5 bases each). The CDR3 sequence is 16 residues long. The germline gives CDR1 SGDLS, CDR2 YYNGEE. V was clipped by 4 bases and J by 7 bases, with 21 bases between them.

CDR3 sequence (DNA): TGTGCCAGCAGTTTACAGGGGGCTGGGACTGAAGCTTTCTTT. As protein: CASSLQGAGTEAFF. This chain uses TRBV28 with TRBJ1-1, with 8 bases lining up with TRBD1. This CDR3 is 14 amino acids long. Germline V lookup: CDR1 MDHEN, CDR2 SYDVKM. V shed 2 bases and J 5 bases; nucleotides not matched to a gene: 4.

The CDR3, as DNA: TGCGCCAGCAGCCAAGAACCGTTAGGAGCGGGAGCTCTTAATGAGCAGTTCTTC. Protein product: CASSQEPLGAGALNEQFF. The V and J genes are TRBV4-1 and TRBJ2-1, with 8 bases matching TRBD2. The CDR3 is 18 residues long. Germline V gene lookup returns CDR1 MGHRA and CDR2 YSYEKL. The V and J ends lost 0 bases and 7 bases, in that order; junction bases with no gene match: 14.